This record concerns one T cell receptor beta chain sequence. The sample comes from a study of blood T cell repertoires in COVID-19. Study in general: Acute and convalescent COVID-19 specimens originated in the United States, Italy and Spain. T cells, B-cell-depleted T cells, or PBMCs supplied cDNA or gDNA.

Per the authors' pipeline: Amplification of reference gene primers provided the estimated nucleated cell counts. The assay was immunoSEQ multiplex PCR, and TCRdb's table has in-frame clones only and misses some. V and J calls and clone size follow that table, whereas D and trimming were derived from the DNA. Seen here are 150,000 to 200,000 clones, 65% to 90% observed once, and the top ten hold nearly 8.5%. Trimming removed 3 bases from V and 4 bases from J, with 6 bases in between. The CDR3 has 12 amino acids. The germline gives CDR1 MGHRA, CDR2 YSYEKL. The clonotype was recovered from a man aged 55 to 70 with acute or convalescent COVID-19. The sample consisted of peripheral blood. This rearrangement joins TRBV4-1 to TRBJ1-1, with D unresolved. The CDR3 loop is CASSQPSTEAFF. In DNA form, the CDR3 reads TGCGCCAGCAGCCAGCCTAGCACTGAAGCTTTCTTT.